This T cell receptor beta chain was profiled in a study of metastatic and nonmetastatic thyroid tumors. In the study overall: The study looked at repertoires side by side in blood and in tumor or nodule tissue from malignant and benign thyroid patients. Findings and caveats of the study: In blood and tumor, TCR beta diversity was reportedly significantly higher in malignant thyroid tumors than in benign nodules.

By sample share, this clone is medium-sized. The target antigen is unknown. The V gene's germline CDR1 is MGHRA and CDR2 YSYEKL. The ends lost 4 bases at V and 4 bases at J; junction bases unmatched: 9. The CDR3 runs 16 residues. Thyroid surgery was preceded by no treatment in any patient. Authors' analysis steps: Built for papillary thyroid cancer, a distant-metastasis classifier drew on CDR3 differences across clinicopathological groups. Through MiXCR, TCRdb re-clonotyped the PCR reads. TCRdb's processing, not the authors' own work, is the source of the V and J calls. The sample records about 12,000 clones, approximately 32% being singletons.

The J gene is TRBJ1-3, the V gene TRBV4-1, with 8 nucleotides matching TRBD1. This clonotype was obtained from a female donor with papillary thyroid cancer or a benign thyroid nodule (not recorded which). Some clones in this sample may be carry-over from other donors' samples. The specimen was tumor tissue. CDR3 protein: CASSPRTGKSGNTIYF. The CDR3, as DNA: TGCGCCAGCAGCCCCCGGACAGGGAAGTCAGGAAACACCATATATTTT.